This TCR beta chain was recovered during a study of breast tumors, draining lymph nodes, adjacent tissues. Points from the study as a whole: The data were judged consistent with most tumor T cells coming from lymph node and expanding in tumor. Tumors had less TCR diversity than lymph nodes, more than nontumor tissue. Tumor T cell lymph node origin was a supported hypothesis, not proven. Luminal-like breast cancer showed significantly greater tumor-nontumor repertoire similarity than basal-like breast cancer did.

V shed 5 bases, J shed 5 bases, and the junction held 9 bases outside the gene matches. Germline CDR1 and CDR2: SEHNR and FQNEAQ (reference sequence). CDR3 size: 15 residues. TCRdb reanalysed the multiplex PCR reads using MiXCR and keeps one entry per CDR3 protein. The table has more than 30,000 distinct CDR3 sequences, 63% seen once. Note on this clonotype: Its target is not known.

This clonotype was sampled from a female donor with breast cancer. Some clones in this sample may be carry-over from other donors' samples. The gene calls are TRBV7-9 and TRBJ2-5, with TRBD1 identical over 9 bases. Input material: breast tumor tissue. CDR3: CASSAPGTGRETQYF. The DNA of the CDR3 is TGTGCCAGCAGCGCCCCCGGGACAGGGAGGGAGACCCAGTACTTC.